This note documents a single TCR beta chain sequence. This entry comes from a study of technical replicates of blood from several donors. TCRdb's table, derived via immunoSEQ multiplex PCR, lists solely in-frame clones and lacks some. Seen here are around 72,000 clones, roughly 90% observed once, and the top ten hold roughly 4.7%. Between the trimmed V and J ends, which lost 6 bases and 3 bases, there was a span of 14 bases. This CDR3 spans 14 amino acids. Germline values: CDR1 LGHNA, CDR2 YSLEER. The chain recombines TRBV4-3 with TRBJ1-1; the D is unclear. The sample taken for sequencing was PBMCs. The clonotype originates from a human donor in good health. Some clones in this sample may be carry-over from other donors' samples. The CDR3 nucleotides are TGCGCCAGCAGTCCAAGTCTTACGGACACTGAAGCTTTCTTT. Translation: CASSPSLTDTEAFF.